The rows below give T cell receptor beta chains drawn from one sample of a study of T cell changes during pregnancy in multiple sclerosis. Assay used: immunoSEQ multiplex PCR; TCRdb lists only in-frame clones, some missing. The profile shows 80,000 to 100,000 clones, about nine tenths of them singletons. Sequenced material: peripheral blood, taken after pregnancy. The receptors originated from a female donor in good health, enrolled as a control in a pregnancy study. CDR3s include the opening cysteine and the closing phenylalanine or tryptophan. The order of the fields is clone size, V gene, J gene, CDR3 protein. Size tells how often a clone was seen (once, few, many) or the class of an expanded clone, and some rows leave it out.

size: .
V: TRBV4-1
J: TRBJ1-5
CDR3: CASSQDSGARGYQPQHF

size: .
V: TRBV6-4
J: TRBJ2-5
CDR3: CASSVSSGGQETQYF

size: .
V: TRBV4-3
J: TRBJ1-2
CDR3: CASSQRTVGGYGYTF

size: .
V: TRBV28
J: TRBJ1-3
CDR3: CASSSDRFSGNTIYF

size: .
V: TRBV19
J: TRBJ2-2
CDR3: CASSPPGLAGPGELFF

size: once
V: TRBV4-3
J: TRBJ1-6
CDR3: CASSLGTGNYNSPLHF

size: .
V: TRBV7-2
J: TRBJ2-3
CDR3: CASSLAEVAGGFGQYF

size: once
V: TRBV10-3
J: TRBJ1-6
CDR3: CAISPSNNNSPLHF

size: .
V: TRBV6-4
J: TRBJ2-3
CDR3: CASSVRASGGPDTQYF

size: .
V: TRBV5-6
J: TRBJ1-6
CDR3: CASSFLQTGGNNSPLHF

size: once
V: TRBV27
J: TRBJ1-5
CDR3: CASSWTRNSNQPQHF

size: .
V: TRBV5-4
J: TRBJ2-1
CDR3: CASSGGAVRRYEQFF

size: .
V: TRBV16
J: TRBJ1-1
CDR3: CASSQSASAATEAFF